The 27 T cell receptor beta chains in this list originate from one sample, sequenced in a study of blood T cell repertoires in COVID-19. TCRdb's table, derived via immunoSEQ multiplex PCR, lists solely in-frame clones and lacks some. There are approximately 210,000 clones in the sample; 65% to 90% occur only once, and around 9% lies in the top ten. The sample taken for sequencing was PBMCs or T cells enriched from blood (not recorded which). These receptors were taken from a woman between 45 and 65 years old with acute COVID-19.

The chain uses TRBV28 and TRBJ1-2, with D tentatively TRBD1 (5 bases). The CDR3 has 13 residues. Germline-derived CDR1 and CDR2 are MDHEN and SYDVKM. Trimming cost V 1 base and J 5 bases, with 8 bases left between them. As DNA, the CDR3 is TGTGCCAGCAGTTTATCGACAGATTATGGCTACACCTTC. This gives the protein CASSLSTDYGYTF.

The chain recombines TRBV30 with TRBJ1-4; D is possibly TRBD1 (6 bases). V was pared by 0 bases and J by 8 bases, with 13 bases between. This CDR3 is built from 14 residues. Germline loops: CDR1 GTSNPN, CDR2 SVGIG (reference sequence). This CDR3 is CAWSVNRAWEKLFF. The DNA for the CDR3 is TGTGCCTGGAGTGTCAACAGGGCCTGGGAAAAACTGTTTTTT.

V gene TRBV2 combines with J gene TRBJ2-2, with 8 bases identical to TRBD1. V was pared by 5 bases and J by 5 bases, with 10 bases of the junction left unmatched. CDR3 length: 16 amino acids. The germline V gene has CDR1 SNHLY and CDR2 FYNNEI. The CDR3 sequence is CASSPQGVGLTGELFF. The CDR3 DNA reads as TGTGCCAGCAGTCCACAGGGGGTCGGGTTGACCGGGGAGCTGTTTTTT.

The CDR3 spells CAWREPGQIQETQYF. The CDR3 DNA sequence: TGTGCCTGGAGAGAGCCGGGACAAATCCAAGAGACCCAGTACTTC. The chain is built from TRBV30 and TRBJ2-5, with D possibly TRBD1 on 6 matching bases. With 3 bases removed from V and 1 base from J, the gap between germline ends came to 15 bases. This CDR3 spans 15 amino acids. CDR1 is GTSNPN and CDR2 is SVGIG in the germline V gene (reference sequence). The variable domain in full, completed from reference TRBV30 and TRBJ2-5, reads SQTIHQWPATLVQPVGSPLSLECTVEGTSNPNLYWYRQAAGRGLQLLFYSVGIGQISSEVPQNLSASRPQDRQFILSSKKLLLSDSGFYLCAWREPGQIQETQYFGPGTRLLVL.

The chain recombines TRBV25-1 with TRBJ2-2; 8 bases are shared with TRBD1. The CDR3 is 17 amino acids. J gave up 2 bases and V 5 bases, and 10 bases lay outside the gene matches. Germline CDR1 reads MGHDK; CDR2 reads SYGVNS. The DNA for the CDR3 is TGTGCCAGCAGTCCCCGGACAGGGCTCGGCAACACCGGGGAGCTGTTTTTT. Encoded protein: CASSPRTGLGNTGELFF.

The chain links TRBV7-2 to TRBJ2-1, with 8 positions matching TRBD1. V was clipped by 3 bases and J by 6 bases; unmatched bases: 4. The CDR3 sequence is 14 residues long. Germline-derived CDR1 and CDR2 are SGHTA and FQGNSA. CDR3 in amino acids: CASSFRTGSNEQFF. The CDR3 bases are TGTGCCAGCAGCTTCCGGACAGGGAGCAATGAGCAGTTCTTC.

The rearrangement joins TRBV7-9 to TRBJ1-4; D ambiguous. Germline CDR1 SEHNR, CDR2 FQNEAQ (reference sequence). Trimming cost V 3 bases and J 8 bases, with 13 bases left between them. There are 14 residues in the CDR3. CDR3 coding DNA: TGTGCCAGCAGCTTGGCAGTAATAAAGGAAAAACTGTTTTTT. Encoded protein: CASSLAVIKEKLFF.

The V and J genes are TRBV7-6 and TRBJ2-7; possibly TRBD1 for D (6 bases). V was clipped by 5 bases and J by 9 bases, with 17 bases between them. The CDR3 loop spans 13 amino acids. The germline V gene has CDR1 SGHVS and CDR2 FNYEAQ. CDR3 sequence reads: CASSTQGSGAQYF. In DNA form, the CDR3 reads TGTGCCAGCAGCACCCAGGGTTCAGGGGCGCAGTACTTC.

CDR3 bases: TGTGCCATCAGTGAAGGCCCTAGCGGGATCGACGAGCAGTACTTC. It specifies CAISEGPSGIDEQYF. V gene TRBV10-3 combines with J gene TRBJ2-7; TRBD2 aligns across 9 bases. J lost 5 bases, V lost 3 bases, and 8 bases had no gene match. The germline V gene encodes CDR1 ENHRY and CDR2 SYGVKD. CDR3 length equals 15 residues.

The sample holds one count of this clone. This sample also contains other DNA sequences that code for the same CDR3. The genes are TRBV4-3 and TRBJ1-3; TRBD1 agrees at 7 bases. CDR3 length: 16 residues. The germline gives CDR1 LGHNA, CDR2 YSLEER. The junction had 2 bases not matched to a gene; V was cut back by 0 bases and J by 0 bases. The CDR3 nucleotides are TGCGCCAGCAGCCAAGATAGGGACAGCTCTGGAAACACCATATATTTT. Translating gives CASSQDRDSSGNTIYF.

About this clone: Additional DNA sequences in this sample encode the identical CDR3. The rearrangement links TRBV24-1 to TRBJ1-4, with 8 nucleotides matching TRBD1. After removal of 3 bases from V and 0 bases from J, the junction contained 5 bases not matched to a gene. CDR3 length: 17 residues. CDR1 is KGHDR and CDR2 is SFDVKD in the germline V gene. CDR3 in DNA: TGTGCCACCAGTGATCGAGGACAGGGAACAACTAATGAAAAACTGTTTTTT. It yields the protein CATSDRGQGTTNEKLFF.

V and J are TRBV5-1 and TRBJ1-1; 10 bases match TRBD1. The CDR3 runs to 14 residues. Germline CDR1 reads SGHRS; CDR2 reads YFSETQ. The ends lost 6 bases at V and 4 bases at J; junction bases unmatched: 6. The CDR3 DNA follows: TGCGCCAGCAACCGACAGGGGGCAGGCACTGAAGCTTTCTTT. The encoded protein is CASNRQGAGTEAFF.

The chain couples TRBV7-2 to TRBJ1-6; no clear D gene. V was clipped by 1 base and J by 9 bases, with 13 bases between them. Germline lookup yields CDR1 SGHTA and CDR2 FQGNSA. The CDR3 runs to 15 residues. The CDR3, as DNA: TGTGCCAGCAGCTTAGTCTTAGGGAGGATTTCACCCCTCCACTTT. Protein: CASSLVLGRISPLHF.

This chain joins TRBV7-2 and TRBJ2-2; 8 nucleotides align to TRBD2. V was pared by 6 bases and J by 4 bases, with 7 bases of the junction left unmatched. Germline V lookup: CDR1 SGHTA, CDR2 FQGNSA. The CDR3 has 15 residues. The CDR3 reads CASRSGGRSTGELFF. CDR3 DNA: TGTGCCAGCAGGTCGGGGGGGCGTTCCACCGGGGAGCTGTTTTTT.

V and J are TRBV28 and TRBJ1-5; perhaps TRBD1 as D (6 bases). V shed 5 bases and J shed 5 bases, with 25 bases lying between them. Germline V CDR1 and CDR2: MDHEN, SYDVKM. The CDR3 runs 18 residues. CDR3 bases: TGTGCCAGCAGTCCACCCCGTACAGGGTGGTTTTTCGATCAGCCCCAGCATTTT. This sequence encodes CASSPPRTGWFFDQPQHF.

The rearrangement joins TRBV15 to TRBJ2-1; TRBD2 is a possible D gene (6 bases). With 5 bases removed from V and 0 bases from J, the gap between germline ends came to 17 bases. The CDR3 totals 17 residues. Germline V gene sequence: CDR1 LNHNV, CDR2 YYDKDF (reference sequence). The chain's CDR3 is CATSRELTSSSYNEQFF. CDR3 sequence (DNA): TGTGCCACCAGCCGTGAATTGACTAGTAGCTCCTACAATGAGCAGTTCTTC.

The chain joins TRBV2 to TRBJ1-1; 10 bases map to TRBD1. Per germline, CDR1 SNHLY and CDR2 FYNNEI. The CDR3 length is 13 residues. J was trimmed by 4 bases and V by 6 bases; bases with no gene match: 2. Here the CDR3 DNA reads TGTGCCAGCAGGGGGACAGGGGTCACTGAAGCTTTCTTT. Amino acids: CASRGTGVTEAFF.

The chain employs TRBV18 and TRBJ2-7; 9 bases line up with TRBD1. From germline, CDR1 is KGHSH and CDR2 LQKENI. Unmatched junction bases numbered 6, after V lost 4 bases and J lost 2 bases. CDR3 length: 15 residues. CDR3 amino acids: CASSQPGQGTYEQYF. The CDR3 nucleotides read TGTGCCAGCTCACAACCGGGACAGGGCACCTACGAGCAGTACTTC.

The chain employs TRBV7-9 and TRBJ1-5; tentatively, D is TRBD1 (6 bases). The germline V gene has CDR1 SEHNR and CDR2 FQNEAQ (reference sequence). V lost 5 bases to trimming and J lost 3 bases, with 11 bases between them. The CDR3 has 14 residues. The CDR3 coding sequence is TGTGCCAGCAGCCAGGACAGATTCAATCAGCCCCAGCATTTT. Residues: CASSQDRFNQPQHF.

The chain combines TRBV28 with TRBJ2-7, with D tentatively TRBD2 (6 bases). Germline CDR1 reads MDHEN; CDR2 reads SYDVKM. Trimming took off 8 bases at V and 3 bases at J, with 26 bases between the two ends. The CDR3 length is 17 residues. The CDR3 reads CASPPRRGTLELYEQYF. The CDR3 DNA reads as TGTGCCAGCCCCCCCCGGCGGGGAACCTTGGAACTCTACGAGCAGTACTTC.

The chain has TRBV5-1 and TRBJ1-4, with D possibly TRBD1 on 6 matching bases. The ends were cut back, 4 bases at V and 3 bases at J, with 13 bases in the middle. Germline CDR1 and CDR2: SGHRS and YFSETQ. There are 15 residues in the CDR3. The CDR3 sequence: CASSVTQGSNEKLFF. DNA for the CDR3: TGCGCCAGCAGCGTAACTCAGGGGTCTAATGAAAAACTGTTTTTT.

The genes are TRBV30 and TRBJ1-2; the D gene is possibly TRBD1 (6 bases). The V gene's germline CDR1 is GTSNPN and CDR2 SVGIG (reference sequence). Trimming left V 0 bases short and J 3 bases short, with 11 bases between. The CDR3 runs to 14 residues. Written as DNA, the CDR3 is TGTGCCTGGAGTGTACCAGGGGCCTACTATGGCTACACCTTC. Translation gives CAWSVPGAYYGYTF.

The rearrangement joins TRBV6-5 to TRBJ2-3; 7 nucleotides align to TRBD1. CDR1 is MNHEY, CDR2 SVGAGI, per germline. The CDR3 extends over 15 amino acids. The J segment lost 2 bases and the V segment lost 9 bases, leaving 11 bases of the junction unmatched. Written as DNA, the CDR3 is TGTGCCAGTAGGCTGTTAGGACAGGACACAGATACGCAGTATTTT. It translates to CASRLLGQDTDTQYF.

This chain uses TRBV3-1 (or the pseudogene TRBV3-2) with TRBJ1-2; D gene unclear. With 0 bases removed from V and 3 bases from J, the gap between germline ends came to 14 bases. The CDR3 totals 16 residues. Germline V gene sequence: CDR1 LGHDT, CDR2 YNNKEL (reference sequence). CDR3 sequence reads: CASSQEYFRGDYGYTF. CDR3 DNA sequence: TGTGCCAGCAGCCAAGAATATTTCCGGGGAGACTATGGCTACACCTTC.

CDR3 sequence reads: CASRLAGGSYNEQFF. The DNA for the CDR3 is TGTGCCAGCAGATTAGCGGGGGGTTCCTACAATGAGCAGTTCTTC. The V and J genes are TRBV6-5 and TRBJ2-1; TRBD2 aligns across 10 bases. This CDR3 spans 15 amino acids. Germline CDR1 MNHEY, CDR2 SVGAGI. The V gene end was trimmed by 6 bases and the J gene end by 1 base; junction bases not matched to a gene: 3.

This sequence joins TRBV6-2 or TRBV6-3 and TRBJ2-4; 8 bases match TRBD1. V lost 0 bases, J lost 0 bases, and 13 bases stayed unmatched. This CDR3 has 20 amino acids. CDR1 MNHEY and CDR2 SVGEGT come from the germline V gene. The DNA of the CDR3 is TGTGCCAGCAGTTACTCGATCGGGACAGGAGACGGCCTAGCCAAAAACATTCAGTACTTC. Protein: CASSYSIGTGDGLAKNIQYF.

The rearrangement joins TRBV6-5 to TRBJ2-7; D is perhaps TRBD1 (6 bases). CDR3 size: 13 residues. Germline V gene sequence: CDR1 MNHEY, CDR2 SVGAGI. Trimming removed 4 bases at V and 8 bases at J, with 15 bases between. The CDR3 sequence is CASSSPGQTQQYF. The CDR3 DNA sequence: TGTGCCAGCAGTTCCCCCGGACAGACCCAGCAGTACTTC.